This T cell receptor (beta chain) derives from a study of shared clonotypes between healthy human individuals. Data came from immunoSEQ multiplex PCR; TCRdb stores just in-frame clones and leaves some out. The data show around 2.5 million clones, with approximately 93% seen just once and roughly 0.36% held by the top ten. This clone turned up a few times. This receptor was taken from a man aged 18 to 30 in good health. Some clones in this sample may be carry-over from other donors' samples. The specimen was naive CD4+ T cells from PBMCs. Subset reported: CD45RA+ positively selected.

Here the CDR3 DNA reads TGTGCCAGCTCACAAGGGGAGGGTGAAAAACTGTTTTTT. Translating gives CASSQGEGEKLFF. V gene TRBV18 combines with J gene TRBJ1-4, with a tentative D call TRBD1 (5 bases). The CDR3 is 13 residues long. With 4 bases removed from V and 7 bases from J, the gap between germline ends came to 10 bases. Germline CDR1 KGHSH, CDR2 LQKENI.